This is a list of T cell receptor beta chains from one sample in a study of T cell responses to AZD1222 COVID-19 vaccine. Repertoires were generated with immunoSEQ multiplex PCR, while TCRdb's copy carries only in-frame clones and drops some. In the table there are roughly 76,000 clones, over 75% of which are singletons. The starting material was peripheral blood, obtained on day 0 of AZD1222 vaccination. These receptors were taken from an adult in good health. The CDR3 runs from the conserved cysteine through the conserved F or W. Clone size is shown for a subset of rows, as once, few, many or a class of expanded clone.

clone size: NA; V gene: TRBV5-1; CDR3 protein: CASSLVPGVDQPQHF
clone size: NA; V gene: TRBV3-1/TRBV3-2; CDR3 protein: CASSQDYEQYF
clone size: NA; V gene: TRBV19; CDR3 protein: CASSLGWAGNTGELFF
clone size: NA; V gene: TRBV7-9; CDR3 protein: CASSLRILAGAPGELFF
clone size: once; V gene: TRBV5-3; CDR3 protein: CARSLTRERSYEQYF
clone size: NA; V gene: TRBV28; CDR3 protein: CASSPPGGVFVEQYF
clone size: once; V gene: TRBV2; CDR3 protein: CASRPDRGQETQYF
clone size: NA; V gene: TRBV19; CDR3 protein: CASSNRHSYNSPLHF
clone size: NA; V gene: TRBV21-1; CDR3 protein: CASSKVQGKGQYF
clone size: NA; V gene: TRBV11-3; CDR3 protein: CASSLPRDRKFNQPQHF
clone size: NA; V gene: TRBV19; CDR3 protein: CASNRGRSTEAFF
clone size: NA; V gene: TRBV19; CDR3 protein: CASSNQGGRDTQYF
clone size: NA; V gene: TRBV5-5; CDR3 protein: CASSFLVIATNEKLFF
clone size: NA; V gene: TRBV18; CDR3 protein: CASSGTGTGGFNQPQHF
clone size: NA; V gene: TRBV7-2; CDR3 protein: CASSQLRLAGAPGADTQYF
clone size: NA; V gene: TRBV5-1; CDR3 protein: CASSENPGTGAEKLFF
clone size: NA; V gene: TRBV30; CDR3 protein: CAWRRTSLSLSYEQYF
clone size: NA; V gene: TRBV2; CDR3 protein: CACLGVPLANSPLHF
clone size: NA; V gene: TRBV7-9; CDR3 protein: CASSLYVALHF
clone size: NA; V gene: TRBV5-1; CDR3 protein: CASSLDGTVTDTQYF
clone size: NA; V gene: TRBV18; CDR3 protein: CASSKGGNEQFF
clone size: NA; V gene: TRBV11-2; CDR3 protein: CASSPVGWGEKLFF
clone size: NA; V gene: TRBV11-2; CDR3 protein: CASSPSGGVGTDTQYF
clone size: NA; V gene: TRBV5-1; CDR3 protein: CASSLVETIQYNEQFF
clone size: NA; V gene: TRBV9; CDR3 protein: CASSVGGLPNTGELFF
clone size: once; V gene: TRBV6-6; CDR3 protein: CASTLGTGFGYTF
clone size: NA; V gene: TRBV4-1; CDR3 protein: CASSLWGYNTEAFF
clone size: NA; V gene: TRBV3-1/TRBV3-2; CDR3 protein: CASSVGAQPQETQYF
clone size: NA; V gene: TRBV7-3; CDR3 protein: CASSFRQGAVDTQYF
clone size: NA; V gene: TRBV29-1; CDR3 protein: CSVGENINQPQHF
clone size: once; V gene: TRBV18; CDR3 protein: CASSPYGPPNEQFF
clone size: NA; V gene: TRBV6-5; CDR3 protein: CASRLGQGGTEAFF
clone size: NA; V gene: TRBV28; CDR3 protein: CASKWGTEAFF
clone size: NA; V gene: TRBV5-1; CDR3 protein: CASSVRLLGQADTQYF
clone size: NA; V gene: TRBV5-1; CDR3 protein: CASSLAGTSYNEQFF
clone size: NA; V gene: TRBV9; CDR3 protein: CASSVGPDLSSYEQYF
clone size: NA; V gene: TRBV7-8; CDR3 protein: CASSLRRDRDYNEQFF
clone size: NA; V gene: TRBV19; CDR3 protein: CASSILGYEQYF
clone size: NA; V gene: TRBV28; CDR3 protein: CASSFSTSGHYEQYF
clone size: NA; V gene: TRBV4-1; CDR3 protein: CASSQGRGGPYEQYF
clone size: NA; V gene: TRBV10-3; CDR3 protein: CAISAPSGRPSYEQYF
clone size: once; V gene: TRBV9; CDR3 protein: CASSRGQSDEQYF
clone size: NA; V gene: TRBV18; CDR3 protein: CASSLRGGMSLHF
clone size: NA; V gene: TRBV5-1; CDR3 protein: CASSGSGQETQYF
clone size: NA; V gene: TRBV5-1; CDR3 protein: CASSLERGSNTGELFF
clone size: once; V gene: TRBV16; CDR3 protein: CASNQGPPGGANVLTF
clone size: NA; V gene: TRBV5-1; CDR3 protein: CASSLEGPRTEQYF
clone size: NA; V gene: TRBV5-3; CDR3 protein: CARSLRVSGGKNTGELFF
clone size: few; V gene: TRBV5-1; CDR3 protein: CASSLHSNYGYTF
clone size: NA; V gene: TRBV19; CDR3 protein: CASSTPRTGSLVETQYF
clone size: NA; V gene: TRBV19; CDR3 protein: CASRRGPFWPQHF
clone size: NA; V gene: TRBV5-1; CDR3 protein: CASSLDGGNQPQHF
clone size: NA; V gene: TRBV28; CDR3 protein: CATMPGSTDTQYF
clone size: NA; V gene: TRBV24-1; CDR3 protein: CATSEDGQPPLHF
clone size: NA; V gene: TRBV5-1; CDR3 protein: CASRPTEAAYEQYF
clone size: NA; V gene: TRBV18; CDR3 protein: CASSPFADSGNTIYF
clone size: NA; V gene: TRBV4-1; CDR3 protein: CASSQVFERGSYNEQFF
clone size: NA; V gene: TRBV15; CDR3 protein: CATSTLPGEKLFF
clone size: NA; V gene: TRBV24-1; CDR3 protein: CATSDPGRGYGYTF